The 30 T cell receptor beta chains in this list originate from one sample, sequenced in a study of OX40 agonist ivuxolimab in advanced cancers. TCRdb's table, derived via immunoSEQ multiplex PCR, lists solely in-frame clones and lacks some. The sample lists tens of thousands of clones, 83% seen once, with 3% to 4% in the top ten. The source material was CD4+ or CD8+ T cells sorted from blood, sampled in a trial of the OX40 agonist ivuxolimab. Source of these receptors: an adult with an advanced solid tumor such as melanoma, head and neck, liver or kidney cancer.

V gene TRBV28 combines with J gene TRBJ2-7; unclear D gene. V lost 4 bases to trimming and J lost 7 bases, with 17 bases between them. The CDR3 has 14 residues. Germline V lookup: CDR1 MDHEN, CDR2 SYDVKM. In nucleotides, the CDR3 is TGTGCCAGCAGTTACGGTCCAGGCCCCAGGGAGCAGTACTTC. Translated: CASSYGPGPREQYF.

CDR3 coding DNA: TGTGCCAGCAGCTTAGAGGGCAGGGGCACTGAAGCTTTCTTT. It encodes CASSLEGRGTEAFF. This chain links TRBV7-9 with TRBJ1-1, with D possibly being TRBD1 (6 bases). The CDR3 is 14 residues long. Germline values: CDR1 SEHNR, CDR2 FQNEAQ (reference sequence). Deletions cut 1 base from V and 4 bases from J, with 10 bases between.

The chain employs TRBV7-2 and TRBJ2-1; tentative D call: TRBD2 (6 bases). The V gene's germline CDR1 is SGHTA and CDR2 FQGNSA. The CDR3 is 13 residues long. Trimming took 1 base from V and 12 from J, leaving 13 bases between them. The CDR3 here is CASSLGGEAGQFF. CDR3 in DNA: TGTGCCAGCAGCTTAGGGGGTGAAGCGGGGCAGTTCTTC.

This chain uses TRBV6-1 with TRBJ2-1; D could derive from TRBD1 or TRBD2 (5 bases each). The CDR3 length is 15 residues. V lost 0 bases and J lost 11, with 17 bases in between. Per germline, CDR1 MNHNS and CDR2 SASEGT. DNA for the CDR3: TGTGCCAGCAGTGAAGCGGGGCAGTCGTGGGGACAGCAGTTCTTC. Residues: CASSEAGQSWGQQFF.

This chain joins TRBV21-1 and TRBJ2-7; whether TRBD2, the table's D call, matches the DNA was not checked. TRBV21-1 is an annotated pseudogene. CDR3 length: 18 amino acids. The CDR3 region has the DNA TGTGCCAGCAGCAGAAATCCCCTACGCACGCGCGGGGCATACGAGCAGTACTTC. It specifies CASSRNPLRTRGAYEQYF.

This clone has only a few counts. The CDR3 sequence: CASSDTNSLEKLFF. The CDR3 DNA is TGTGCCAGCAGTGACACGAACAGCCTTGAAAAACTGTTTTTT. The rearrangement links TRBV28 to TRBJ1-4; D is undetermined. Germline assignment: CDR1 MDHEN and CDR2 SYDVKM. Trimming took off 5 bases at V and 7 bases at J, with 14 bases between the two ends. This CDR3 has 14 amino acids. The full variable domain, its missing parts supplied by reference TRBV28 and TRBJ1-4, is DVKVTQSSRYLVKRTGEKVFLECVQDMDHENMFWYRQDPGLGLRLIYFSYDVKMKEKGDIPEGYSVSREKKERFSLILESASTNQTSMYLCASSDTNSLEKLFFGSGTQLSVL.

The genes are TRBV28 and TRBJ2-5, with D perhaps matching TRBD2 (5 bases). CDR1 is MDHEN and CDR2 is SYDVKM in the germline V gene. CDR3 length: 14 amino acids. V dropped 4 bases and J dropped 4 bases, with 13 bases sitting between them. This CDR3 reads CASSSGLYIETQYF. CDR3 coding DNA: TGTGCCAGCAGTTCTGGACTCTATATAGAGACCCAGTACTTC.

The V gene is TRBV10-3, the J gene TRBJ1-5, with no clear D. The V end was cut by 8 bases, the J end by 4 bases, with 12 bases between. Looked up from germline, CDR1 is ENHRY and CDR2 is SYGVKD. The CDR3 contains 13 residues. Here the CDR3 DNA reads TGTGCCATCTCAGCCGAGGGAAATCAGCCCCAGCATTTT. Amino acid sequence: CAISAEGNQPQHF.

J is TRBJ2-3 and V is TRBV5-1; D perhaps matches TRBD1 (6 bases). Germline V lookup: CDR1 SGHRS, CDR2 YFSETQ. The CDR3 runs 15 residues. V shed 0 bases and J shed 4 bases, with 12 bases lying between them. For the CDR3, the DNA is TGCGCCAGCAGCTTGGCCGGACAGCAGCCAGATACGCAGTATTTT. Amino acid sequence: CASSLAGQQPDTQYF.

The chain uses TRBV18 and TRBJ2-1, with D perhaps matching TRBD2 (7 bases). The V and J ends lost 6 bases and 5 bases respectively, with 20 bases between them. This CDR3 region has 16 residues. CDR1 is KGHSH, CDR2 LQKENI, per germline. The CDR3 sequence: CASSSTVRGANNEQFF. In nucleotides, the CDR3 is TGTGCCAGCTCGTCGACCGTACGGGGGGCAAACAATGAGCAGTTCTTC.

The chain joins TRBV18 to TRBJ2-7; tentatively, D is TRBD1 (6 bases). Germline V gene data show CDR1 as KGHSH and CDR2 as LQKENI. Trimming cost V 2 bases and J 4 bases, with 12 bases left between them. This CDR3 spans 14 amino acids. The CDR3 DNA is TGTGCCAGCTCACCAGTAAAGACAGGTTACGAGCAGTACTTC. Residues: CASSPVKTGYEQYF. Based on the CDR3 plus reference TRBV18 and TRBJ2-7, the full variable domain is NAGVMQNPRHLVRRRGQEARLRCSPMKGHSHVYWYRQLPEEGLKFMVYLQKENIIDESGMPKERFSAEFPKEGPSILRIQQVVRGDSAAYFCASSPVKTGYEQYFGPGTRLTVT.

The rearrangement links TRBV7-2 to TRBJ2-1; D possibly corresponds to TRBD2 (6 bases). This CDR3 is 15 amino acids long. Germline lookup yields CDR1 SGHTA and CDR2 FQGNSA. The ends were cut back, 5 bases at V and 1 base at J, with 12 bases in the middle. In nucleotides, the CDR3 is TGTGCCAGCAGCACAGTCCGGGGGTCCTACAATGAGCAGTTCTTC. This encodes CASSTVRGSYNEQFF.

Regarding this clone: One end of the junction fails to match germline, which may point to a read error. This rearrangement joins TRBV7-7 to TRBJ2-7; tentatively, D is TRBD1 (6 bases). The CDR3 runs 14 residues. Germline CDR1 is SSHAT and CDR2 is FNYEAQ (reference sequence). The CDR3 nucleotides are TGTGCTAGCAGCCGCTCGGACAGCTCCTACGAGCAGTACTTC. Protein: CASSRSDSSYEQYF.

This clone was seen a single time. The CDR3, as DNA: TGTGCCAGCAGTGAAGGTACCCTTCTCGTCTATGGCTACACCTTC. It codes for CASSEGTLLVYGYTF. V is TRBV2 and J is TRBJ1-2; no reliable D call. CDR3 length: 15 residues. From germline, CDR1 is SNHLY and CDR2 FYNNEI. Trimming took off 1 base at V and 4 bases at J, with 13 bases between the two ends. The full variable domain, completed using reference TRBV2 and TRBJ1-2, is EPEVTQTPSHQVTQMGQEVILRCVPISNHLYFYWYRQILGQKVEFLVSFYNNEISEKSEIFDDQFSVERPDGSNFTLKIRSTKLEDSAMYFCASSEGTLLVYGYTFGSGTRLTVV.

CDR3 sequence reads: CAWSPGAEQYF. The CDR3 region has the DNA TGTGCCTGGAGTCCAGGGGCCGAGCAGTACTTC. V usage is TRBV30 and J usage is TRBJ2-7; TRBD1 might be the D (6 bases). The CDR3 spans 11 residues. The V gene's germline CDR1 is GTSNPN and CDR2 SVGIG (reference sequence). Trimming pared 2 bases from V and 6 bases from J, leaving 8 bases between.

The gene calls are TRBV30 and TRBJ2-3; D perhaps matches TRBD2 (5 bases). This CDR3 region has 12 residues. V lost 4 bases, J lost 3 bases, and 8 bases lay in between. The germline CDR1 and CDR2 sequences are GTSNPN and SVGIG (reference sequence). CDR3 residues: CAWTGSTDTQYF. For the CDR3, the DNA is TGTGCCTGGACGGGGAGTACAGATACGCAGTATTTT.

The rearrangement uses TRBV5-1 and TRBJ1-5; D gene uncertain. The V end lost 7 bases, the J end lost 5 bases, and 13 bases lay between the germline ends. Per the germline V gene, CDR1 is SGHRS and CDR2 is YFSETQ. This CDR3 comprises 13 residues. DNA of the CDR3: TGCGCCAGCGCACCAGATCCGGATCAGCCCCAGCATTTT. This encodes CASAPDPDQPQHF.

J is TRBJ2-7 and V is TRBV30; possibly TRBD1 for D (7 bases). Trimming shortened V by 2 bases and J by 6 bases, and 17 bases separated the two germline ends. The length of the CDR3 is 14 residues. From germline, CDR1 is GTSNPN and CDR2 SVGIG (reference sequence). CDR3 coding DNA: TGTGCCTGGAGTTCCGCAGGGGGGTTTGGCGAGCAGTACTTC. The encoded protein is CAWSSAGGFGEQYF. Based on the CDR3 plus reference TRBV30 and TRBJ2-7, the full variable domain is SQTIHQWPATLVQPVGSPLSLECTVEGTSNPNLYWYRQAAGRGLQLLFYSVGIGQISSEVPQNLSASRPQDRQFILSSKKLLLSDSGFYLCAWSSAGGFGEQYFGPGTRLTVT.

Turning to this clone: One end of the junction fails to match germline, which may point to a read error. The CDR3, as DNA: TGTGCTAGCAGCATGACAGGGGCGTACAATGAGCAGTTCTTC. Residues: CASSMTGAYNEQFF. The chain is built from TRBV7-7 and TRBJ2-1; 8 bases fit TRBD1. The CDR3 consists of 14 residues. Germline CDR1 is SSHAT and CDR2 is FNYEAQ (reference sequence). Looking up the rest from reference TRBV7-7 and TRBJ2-1 gives the full variable domain: GAGVSQSPRYKVTKRGQDVTLRCDPISSHATLYWYQQALGQGPEFLTYFNYEAQPDKSGLPSDRFSAERPEGSISTLTIQRTEQRDSAMYRCASSMTGAYNEQFFGPGTRLTVL.

The rearrangement uses TRBV9 and TRBJ2-2, with 8 nucleotides matching TRBD1. Germline CDR1 is SGDLS and CDR2 is YYNGEE. The trim removed 3 bases at V and 8 bases at J, leaving 6 bases unmatched. The CDR3 has 14 residues. CDR3 sequence reads: CASSDPRGPGELFF. The CDR3 nucleotides are TGTGCCAGCAGCGATCCCAGGGGGCCGGGGGAGCTGTTTTTT.

The V gene is TRBV2, the J gene TRBJ1-1; weak D call: TRBD1 (6 bases). CDR3 length equals 14 residues. Deletions cut 2 bases from V and 11 bases from J, with 18 bases between. Germline V lookup: CDR1 SNHLY, CDR2 FYNNEI. This CDR3 reads CASSESGRGLWAFF. CDR3 in DNA: TGTGCCAGCAGTGAATCGGGCCGGGGGCTTTGGGCTTTCTTT.

The chain employs TRBV6-5 and TRBJ2-7, with D maybe TRBD2 (6 bases). The germline CDR1 and CDR2 sequences are MNHEY and SVGAGI. The V end lost 8 bases, the J end lost 6 bases, and 17 bases lay between the germline ends. This CDR3 spans 13 amino acids. The CDR3 region is CASSSEGYGEQYF. CDR3 DNA: TGTGCCAGCTCCTCGGAGGGGTATGGCGAGCAGTACTTC.

The J gene is TRBJ2-2, the V gene TRBV28; 11 nucleotides match TRBD2. CDR1 is MDHEN and CDR2 is SYDVKM in the germline V gene. The J segment lost 7 bases and the V segment lost 3 bases, leaving 7 bases of the junction unmatched. This CDR3 is built from 16 residues. This CDR3 reads CASSLGLAGGGGELFF. The CDR3, as DNA: TGTGCCAGCAGTTTGGGGCTAGCGGGAGGCGGCGGGGAGCTGTTTTTT. The full variable domain, with the rest looked up from reference TRBV28 and TRBJ2-2, is DVKVTQSSRYLVKRTGEKVFLECVQDMDHENMFWYRQDPGLGLRLIYFSYDVKMKEKGDIPEGYSVSREKKERFSLILESASTNQTSMYLCASSLGLAGGGGELFFGEGSRLTVL.

The chain recombines TRBV28 with TRBJ1-3; no definite D call. Germline V gives CDR1 MDHEN, CDR2 SYDVKM. The CDR3 contains 14 residues. Trimming took off 6 bases at V and 2 bases at J, with 11 bases between the two ends. The CDR3 DNA reads as TGTGCCAGCAGACCGGGGTCTGCTGGAAACACCATATATTTT. Translating gives CASRPGSAGNTIYF.

In the case of this clone: The same CDR3 arises from other DNA sequences in this sample as well. The rearrangement uses TRBV7-9 and TRBJ1-3; D ambiguous. The CDR3 is 12 amino acids. Per germline, CDR1 SEHNR and CDR2 FQNEAQ (reference sequence). Trimming cost V 1 base and J 4 bases, with 2 bases left between them. This CDR3 is CASSLEGNTIYF. In DNA form, the CDR3 reads TGTGCCAGCAGCTTAGAAGGAAACACCATATATTTT.

This clone came up a few times. The J gene is TRBJ1-2, the V gene TRBV2; the match to TRBD1 covers 7 bases. J lost 4 bases, V lost 7 bases, and 9 bases had no gene match. CDR3 size: 14 residues. Germline CDR1 reads SNHLY; CDR2 reads FYNNEI. In DNA form, the CDR3 reads TGTGCCAGCATCCTCGACAGGGATACCTATGGCTACACCTTC. Protein: CASILDRDTYGYTF.

A few counts support this clone. The rearrangement links TRBV7-9 to TRBJ1-5, with D hard to call. CDR1 SEHNR and CDR2 FQNEAQ come from the germline V gene (reference sequence). CDR3 size: 12 residues. V gave up 5 bases and J gave up 7 bases, with 9 bases separating them. CDR3: CASSDPGQPQHF. The CDR3 region has the DNA TGTGCCAGCAGCGATCCCGGACAGCCCCAGCATTTT.

V usage is TRBV4-2 and J usage is TRBJ2-3; tentative D call: TRBD2 (6 bases). CDR1 is LGHNA and CDR2 is YNFKEQ in the germline V gene. Trimming stripped 4 bases from V and 0 bases from J, with 20 bases between. The CDR3 contains 18 residues. The chain's CDR3 is CASSLSLTRDHSTDTQYF. As DNA, the CDR3 is TGTGCCAGCAGCCTGAGTCTGACGCGGGATCATAGCACAGATACGCAGTATTTT.

V and J are TRBV5-1 and TRBJ2-3, with 7 bases aligning to TRBD1. The length of the CDR3 is 15 residues. The ends lost 4 bases at V and 2 bases at J; junction bases unmatched: 7. Germline V gene lookup returns CDR1 SGHRS and CDR2 YFSETQ. The CDR3 DNA is TGCGCCAGCAGCCACTCGGGACAGACCACAGATACGCAGTATTTT. Translated, it gives CASSHSGQTTDTQYF.

J is TRBJ2-7 and V is TRBV7-9, with 8 nucleotides matching TRBD2. In germline, CDR1 is SEHNR, CDR2 FQNEAQ (reference sequence). The CDR3 is 15 residues long. Trimming removed 1 base from V and 3 bases from J; junction bases left unmatched: 5. The CDR3 loop is CASSLVIGGDYEQYF. The DNA of the CDR3 is TGTGCCAGCAGCTTAGTCATCGGGGGGGACTACGAGCAGTACTTC.